This T cell receptor (beta chain) appears in the sequencing data of a study of blood T cell repertoires in COVID-19. Background on the study: T cells, B-cell-depleted T cells, or PBMCs supplied cDNA or gDNA.

The CDR3 runs 15 residues. V was pared by 4 bases and J by 4 bases, with 9 bases of the junction left unmatched. Looked up from germline, CDR1 is SGHVS and CDR2 is FQNEAQ. Original processing methods: Amplification of reference gene primers provided the estimated nucleated cell counts. TCRdb's table, derived via immunoSEQ multiplex PCR, lists solely in-frame clones and lacks some. Clonal size and the V and J genes are those of that table, whereas D and trimming came from the DNA. In the table there are roughly 120,000 clones, roughly 80% of which are singletons. Material for sequencing was peripheral blood. V usage is TRBV7-8 and J usage is TRBJ2-7, with 8 bases identical to TRBD2. This TCR was sampled from a man aged 50-60 years with acute or convalescent COVID-19. The CDR3 spells CASSYEERGFYEQYF. As DNA, the CDR3 is TGTGCCAGCAGCTATGAAGAGCGGGGGTTTTACGAGCAGTACTTC.